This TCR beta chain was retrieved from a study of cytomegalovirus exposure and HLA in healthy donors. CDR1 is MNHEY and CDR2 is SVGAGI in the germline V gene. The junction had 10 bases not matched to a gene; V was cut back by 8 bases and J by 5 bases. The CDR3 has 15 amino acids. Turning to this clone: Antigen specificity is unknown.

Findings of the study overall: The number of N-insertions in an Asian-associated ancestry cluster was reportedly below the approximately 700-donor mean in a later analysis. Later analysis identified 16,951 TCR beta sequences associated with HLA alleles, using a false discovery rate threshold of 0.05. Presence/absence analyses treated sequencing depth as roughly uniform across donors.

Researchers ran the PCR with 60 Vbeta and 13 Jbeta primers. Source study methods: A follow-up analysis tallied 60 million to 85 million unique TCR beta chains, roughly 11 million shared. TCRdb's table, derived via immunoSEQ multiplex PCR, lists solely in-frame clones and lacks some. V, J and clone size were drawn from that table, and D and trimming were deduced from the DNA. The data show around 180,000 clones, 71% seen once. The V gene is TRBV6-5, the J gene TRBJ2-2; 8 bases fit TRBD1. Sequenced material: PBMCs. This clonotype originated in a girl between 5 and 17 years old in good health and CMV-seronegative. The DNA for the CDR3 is TGTGCCAGCGGCGATCAGGGGGCTGGTACCGGGGAGCTGTTTTTT. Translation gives CASGDQGAGTGELFF.